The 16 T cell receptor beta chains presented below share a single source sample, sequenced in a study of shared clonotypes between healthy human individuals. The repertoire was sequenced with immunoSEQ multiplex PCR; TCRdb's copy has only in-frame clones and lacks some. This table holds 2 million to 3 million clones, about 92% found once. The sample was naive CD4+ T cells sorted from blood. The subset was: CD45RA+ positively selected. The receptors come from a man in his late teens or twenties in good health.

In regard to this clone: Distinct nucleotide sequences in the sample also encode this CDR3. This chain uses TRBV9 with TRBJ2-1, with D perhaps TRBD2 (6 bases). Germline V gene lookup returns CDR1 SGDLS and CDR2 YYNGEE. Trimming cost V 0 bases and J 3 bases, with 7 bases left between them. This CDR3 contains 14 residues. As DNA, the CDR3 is TGTGCCAGCAGCGTAGCGGGACTCTACAATGAGCAGTTCTTC. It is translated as CASSVAGLYNEQFF.

The CDR3 spells CASSPSGTGAGTEAFF. In DNA, the CDR3 is TGTGCCAGCTCACCATCCGGGACAGGGGCCGGCACTGAAGCTTTCTTT. The chain employs TRBV18 and TRBJ1-1, with 10 bases aligning to TRBD1. Per germline, CDR1 KGHSH and CDR2 LQKENI. The trim removed 2 bases at V and 4 bases at J, leaving 7 bases unmatched. CDR3 size: 16 residues.

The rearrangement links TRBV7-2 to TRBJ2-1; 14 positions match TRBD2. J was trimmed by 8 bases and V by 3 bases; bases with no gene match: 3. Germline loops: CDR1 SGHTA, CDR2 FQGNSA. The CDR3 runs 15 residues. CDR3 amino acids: CASSLGLAGEYEQFF. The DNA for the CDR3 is TGTGCCAGCAGCTTGGGACTAGCGGGAGAGTATGAGCAGTTCTTC.

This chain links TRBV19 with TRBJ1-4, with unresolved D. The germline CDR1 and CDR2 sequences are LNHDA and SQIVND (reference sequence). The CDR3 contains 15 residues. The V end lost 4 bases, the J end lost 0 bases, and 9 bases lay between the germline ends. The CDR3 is CASSRTLATNEKLFF. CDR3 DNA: TGTGCCAGTAGTAGGACCCTTGCAACTAATGAAAAACTGTTTTTT.

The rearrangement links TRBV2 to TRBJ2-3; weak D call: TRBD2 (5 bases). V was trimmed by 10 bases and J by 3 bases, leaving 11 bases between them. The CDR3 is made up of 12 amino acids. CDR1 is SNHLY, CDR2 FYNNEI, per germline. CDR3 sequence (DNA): TGTGCCACATCACTAGTGACAGATACGCAGTATTTT. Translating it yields CATSLVTDTQYF.

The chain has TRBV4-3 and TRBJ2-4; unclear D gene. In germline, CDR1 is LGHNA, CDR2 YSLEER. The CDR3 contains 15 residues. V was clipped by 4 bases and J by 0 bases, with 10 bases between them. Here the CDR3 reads CASSRDRIAKNIQYF. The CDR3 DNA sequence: TGCGCCAGCAGCCGAGATAGGATAGCCAAAAACATTCAGTACTTC.

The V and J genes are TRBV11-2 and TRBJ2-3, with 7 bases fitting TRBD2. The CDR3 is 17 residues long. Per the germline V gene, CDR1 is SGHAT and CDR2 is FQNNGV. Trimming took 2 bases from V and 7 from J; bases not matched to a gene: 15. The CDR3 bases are TGTGCCAGCAGCTTACAAATCCTAGCGGACCGATGGAATACGCAGTATTTT. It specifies CASSLQILADRWNTQYF.

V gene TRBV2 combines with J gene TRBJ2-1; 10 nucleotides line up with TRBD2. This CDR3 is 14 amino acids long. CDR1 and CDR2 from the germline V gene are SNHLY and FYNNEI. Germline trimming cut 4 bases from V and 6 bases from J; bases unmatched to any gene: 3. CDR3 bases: TGTGCCAGCAGTGTCGTAGCGGGAGGCAATGAGCAGTTCTTC. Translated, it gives CASSVVAGGNEQFF.

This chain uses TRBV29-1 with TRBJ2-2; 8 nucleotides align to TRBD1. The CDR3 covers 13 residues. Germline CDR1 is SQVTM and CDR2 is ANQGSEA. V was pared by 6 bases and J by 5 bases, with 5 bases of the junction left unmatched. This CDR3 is CSVMTGETGELFF. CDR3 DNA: TGCAGCGTGATGACAGGGGAAACCGGGGAGCTGTTTTTT.

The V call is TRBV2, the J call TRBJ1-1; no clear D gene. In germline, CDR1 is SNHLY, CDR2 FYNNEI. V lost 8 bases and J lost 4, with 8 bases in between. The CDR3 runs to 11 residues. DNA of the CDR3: TGTGCCAGCCCGATAGGCACTGAAGCTTTCTTT. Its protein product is CASPIGTEAFF.

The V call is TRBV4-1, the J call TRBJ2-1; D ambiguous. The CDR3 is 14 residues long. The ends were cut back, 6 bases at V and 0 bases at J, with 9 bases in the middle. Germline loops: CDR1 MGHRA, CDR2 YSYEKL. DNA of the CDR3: TGCGCCAGCAGGGTGTCAAGCTCCTACAATGAGCAGTTCTTC. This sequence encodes CASRVSSSYNEQFF.

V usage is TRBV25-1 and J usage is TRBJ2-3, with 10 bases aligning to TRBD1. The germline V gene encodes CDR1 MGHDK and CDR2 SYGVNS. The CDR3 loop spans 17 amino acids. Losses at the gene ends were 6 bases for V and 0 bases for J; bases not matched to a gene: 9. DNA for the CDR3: TGTGCCAGCAGAAAACCGACAGGGGGCTCTAGCACAGATACGCAGTATTTT. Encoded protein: CASRKPTGGSSTDTQYF.

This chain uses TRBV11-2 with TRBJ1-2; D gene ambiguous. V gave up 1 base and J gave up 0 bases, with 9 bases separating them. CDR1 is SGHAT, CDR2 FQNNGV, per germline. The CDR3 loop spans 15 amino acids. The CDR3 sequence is CASSLGAASNYGYTF. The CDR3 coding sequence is TGTGCCAGCAGCTTAGGGGCAGCCTCTAACTATGGCTACACCTTC. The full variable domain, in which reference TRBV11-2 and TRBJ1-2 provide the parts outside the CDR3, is EAGVAQSPRYKIIEKRQSVAFWCNPISGHATLYWYQQILGQGPKLLIQFQNNGVVDDSQLPKDRFSAERLKGVDSTLKIQPAKLEDSAVYLCASSLGAASNYGYTFGSGTRLTVV.

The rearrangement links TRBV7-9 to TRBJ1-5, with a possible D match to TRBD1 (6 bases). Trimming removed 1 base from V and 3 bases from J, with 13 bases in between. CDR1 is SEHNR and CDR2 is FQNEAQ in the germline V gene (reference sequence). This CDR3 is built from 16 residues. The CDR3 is CASSLVGQHNNQPQHF. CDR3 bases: TGTGCCAGCAGCTTAGTTGGACAGCATAACAATCAGCCCCAGCATTTT.

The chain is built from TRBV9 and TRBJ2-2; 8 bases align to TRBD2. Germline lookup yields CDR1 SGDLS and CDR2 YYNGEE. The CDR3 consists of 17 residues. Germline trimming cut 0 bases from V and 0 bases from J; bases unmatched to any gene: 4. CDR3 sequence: CASSVDGGASNTGELFF. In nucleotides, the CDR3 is TGTGCCAGCAGCGTAGACGGGGGGGCCTCGAACACCGGGGAGCTGTTTTTT. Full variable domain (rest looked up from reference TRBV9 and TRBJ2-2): DSGVTQTPKHLITATGQRVTLRCSPRSGDLSVYWYQQSLDQGLQFLIQYYNGEERAKGNILERFSAQQFPDLHSELNLSSLELGDSALYFCASSVDGGASNTGELFFGEGSRLTVL.

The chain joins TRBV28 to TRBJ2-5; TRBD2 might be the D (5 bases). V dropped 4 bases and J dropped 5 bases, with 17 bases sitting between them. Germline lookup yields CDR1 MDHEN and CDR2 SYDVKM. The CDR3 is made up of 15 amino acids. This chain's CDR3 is CASSSPPWAGETQYF. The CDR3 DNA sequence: TGTGCCAGCAGTTCCCCCCCGTGGGCGGGCGAGACCCAGTACTTC.